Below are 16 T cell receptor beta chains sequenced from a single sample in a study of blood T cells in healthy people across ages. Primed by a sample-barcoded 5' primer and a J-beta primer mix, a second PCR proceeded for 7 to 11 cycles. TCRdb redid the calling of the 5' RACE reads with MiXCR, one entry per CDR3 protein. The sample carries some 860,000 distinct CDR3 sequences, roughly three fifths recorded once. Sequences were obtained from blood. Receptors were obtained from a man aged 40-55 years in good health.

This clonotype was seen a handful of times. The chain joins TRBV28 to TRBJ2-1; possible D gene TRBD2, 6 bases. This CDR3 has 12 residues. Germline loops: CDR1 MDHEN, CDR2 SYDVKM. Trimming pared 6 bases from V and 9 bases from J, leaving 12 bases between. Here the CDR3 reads CASRGPGGEQFF. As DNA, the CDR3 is TGTGCCAGCAGGGGCCCCGGGGGTGAGCAGTTCTTC.

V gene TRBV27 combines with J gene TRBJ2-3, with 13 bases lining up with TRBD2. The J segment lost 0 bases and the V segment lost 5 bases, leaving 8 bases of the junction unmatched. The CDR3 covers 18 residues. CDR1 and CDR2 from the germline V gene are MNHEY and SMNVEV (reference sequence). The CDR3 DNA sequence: TGTGCCAGCAGTCCACTAGCGGGAGGGTCTACTAGCACAGATACGCAGTATTTT. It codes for CASSPLAGGSTSTDTQYF.

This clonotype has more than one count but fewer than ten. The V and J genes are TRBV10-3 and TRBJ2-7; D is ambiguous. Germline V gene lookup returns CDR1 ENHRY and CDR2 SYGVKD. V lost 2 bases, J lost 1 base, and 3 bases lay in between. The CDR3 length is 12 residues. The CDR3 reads CAISEQSYEQYF. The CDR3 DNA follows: TGTGCCATCAGTGAGCAGTCCTACGAGCAGTACTTC.

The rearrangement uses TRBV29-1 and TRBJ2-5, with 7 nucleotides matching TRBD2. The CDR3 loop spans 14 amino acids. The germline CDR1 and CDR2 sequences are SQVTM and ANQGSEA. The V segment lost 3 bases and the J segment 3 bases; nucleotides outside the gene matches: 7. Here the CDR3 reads CSVDQAGKKETQYF. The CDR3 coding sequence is TGCAGCGTTGACCAAGCGGGAAAAAAAGAGACCCAGTACTTC.

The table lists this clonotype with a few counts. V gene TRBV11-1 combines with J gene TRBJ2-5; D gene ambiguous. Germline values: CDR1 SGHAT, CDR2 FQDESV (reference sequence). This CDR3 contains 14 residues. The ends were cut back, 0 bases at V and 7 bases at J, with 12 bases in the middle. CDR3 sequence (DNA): TGTGCCAGCAGCTTAGCGCACCGGGTTGGGACCCAGTACTTC. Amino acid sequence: CASSLAHRVGTQYF.

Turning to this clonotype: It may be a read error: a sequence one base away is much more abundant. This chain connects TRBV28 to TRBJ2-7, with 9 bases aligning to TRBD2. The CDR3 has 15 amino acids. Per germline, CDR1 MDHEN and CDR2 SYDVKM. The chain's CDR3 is CAGRIAGALGYEQYF. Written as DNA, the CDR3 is TGTGCCGGCAGGATAGCGGGAGCTCTGGGCTACGAGCAGTACTTC. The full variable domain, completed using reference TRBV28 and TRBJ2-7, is DVKVTQSSRYLVKRTGEKVFLECVQDMDHENMFWYRQDPGLGLRLIYFSYDVKMKEKGDIPEGYSVSREKKERFSLILESASTNQTSMYLCAGRIAGALGYEQYFGPGTRLTVT.

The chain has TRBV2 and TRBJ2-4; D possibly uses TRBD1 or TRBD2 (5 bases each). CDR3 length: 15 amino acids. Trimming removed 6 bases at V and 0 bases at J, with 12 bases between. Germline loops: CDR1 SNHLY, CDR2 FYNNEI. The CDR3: CASRDGTLAKNIQYF. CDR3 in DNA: TGTGCCAGCAGGGACGGGACGTTAGCCAAAAACATTCAGTACTTC.

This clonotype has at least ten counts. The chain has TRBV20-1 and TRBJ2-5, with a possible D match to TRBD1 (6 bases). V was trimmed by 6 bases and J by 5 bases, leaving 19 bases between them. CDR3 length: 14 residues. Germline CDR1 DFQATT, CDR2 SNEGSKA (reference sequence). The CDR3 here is CSARTTGFRETQYF. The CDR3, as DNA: TGCAGTGCAAGAACGACAGGCTTCAGGGAGACCCAGTACTTC.

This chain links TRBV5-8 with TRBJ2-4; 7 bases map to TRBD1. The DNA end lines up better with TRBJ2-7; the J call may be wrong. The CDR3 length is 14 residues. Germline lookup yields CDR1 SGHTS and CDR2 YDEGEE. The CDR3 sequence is CASSDDQGAYEQYF. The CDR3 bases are TGTGCCAGCAGTGATGACCAGGGGGCCTACGAGCAGTACTTC.

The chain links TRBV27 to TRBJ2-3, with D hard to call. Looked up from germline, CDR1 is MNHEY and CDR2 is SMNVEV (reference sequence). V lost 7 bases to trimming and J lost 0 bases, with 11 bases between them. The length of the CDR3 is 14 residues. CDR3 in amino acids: CASKPPSSTDTQYF. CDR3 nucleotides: TGTGCCAGCAAGCCACCCTCTAGCACAGATACGCAGTATTTT.

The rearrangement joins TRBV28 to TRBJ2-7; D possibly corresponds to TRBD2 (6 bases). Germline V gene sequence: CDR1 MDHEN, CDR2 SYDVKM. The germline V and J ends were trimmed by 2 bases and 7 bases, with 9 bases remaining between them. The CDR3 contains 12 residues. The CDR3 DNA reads TGTGCCAGCAGTTTAGTGGGGGGAGAGCAGTACGTC. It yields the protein CASSLVGGEQYV.

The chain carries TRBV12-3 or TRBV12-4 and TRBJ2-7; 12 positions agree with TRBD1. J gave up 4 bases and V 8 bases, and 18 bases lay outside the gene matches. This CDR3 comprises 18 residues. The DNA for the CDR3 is TGTGCCAGCCAGCTGTGCGGGACAGGGGGCCTTGGGTGGTACGAGCAGTACTTC. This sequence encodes CASQLCGTGGLGWYEQYF.

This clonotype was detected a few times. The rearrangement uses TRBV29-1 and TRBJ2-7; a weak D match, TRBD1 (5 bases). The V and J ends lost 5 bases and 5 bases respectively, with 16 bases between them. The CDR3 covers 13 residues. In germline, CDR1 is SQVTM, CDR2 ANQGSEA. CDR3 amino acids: CSVQRTGSDEQYF. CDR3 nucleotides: TGCAGCGTTCAGAGAACAGGTTCGGACGAGCAGTACTTC.

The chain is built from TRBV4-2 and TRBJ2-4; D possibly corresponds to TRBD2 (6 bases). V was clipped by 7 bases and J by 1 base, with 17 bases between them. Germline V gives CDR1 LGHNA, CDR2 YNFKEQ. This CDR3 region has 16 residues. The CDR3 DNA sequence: TGTGCCAGCACCCCGACCCGGGGGTACGCCAAAAACATTCAGTACTTC. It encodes CASTPTRGYAKNIQYF.

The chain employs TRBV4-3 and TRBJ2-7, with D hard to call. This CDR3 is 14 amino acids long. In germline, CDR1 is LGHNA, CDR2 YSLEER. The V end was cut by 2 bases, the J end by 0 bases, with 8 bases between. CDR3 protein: CASSQSYSSYEQYF. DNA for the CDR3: TGCGCCAGCAGCCAATCTTACAGCTCCTACGAGCAGTACTTC.

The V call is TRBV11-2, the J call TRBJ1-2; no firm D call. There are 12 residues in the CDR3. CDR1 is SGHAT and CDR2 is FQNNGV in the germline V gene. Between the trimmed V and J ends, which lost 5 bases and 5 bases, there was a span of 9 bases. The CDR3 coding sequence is TGTGCCAGCAGCCGTTATGAATATGGCTACACCTTC. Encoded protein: CASSRYEYGYTF.